This T cell receptor (beta chain) was sequenced for a study of blood T cell repertoires in COVID-19. Germline V gives CDR1 MNHEY, CDR2 SVGAGI. This CDR3 is 14 amino acids long. V lost 7 bases to trimming and J lost 0 bases; unmatched junction nucleotides: 4. The authors' processing: The authors estimated nucleated cell counts from reference gene primer amplification. Libraries were prepared by immunoSEQ multiplex PCR; TCRdb keeps only in-frame clonotypes and omits some of them. V and J calls and clone size are given by that table; D and trimming were obtained from the DNA. Of about 200,000 clones listed, 88% are singletons.

Sequenced input: peripheral blood. The chain recombines TRBV6-5 with TRBJ2-7; 9 bases match TRBD2. The sequence was collected from a man aged 18 to 35 with active or convalescent COVID-19. This CDR3 reads CASTYSGSSYEQYF. The CDR3 DNA reads TGTGCCAGCACCTATAGCGGGAGCTCCTACGAGCAGTACTTC.